The rows below give T cell receptor beta chains drawn from one sample of a study of blood T cell repertoires in COVID-19. Generated by immunoSEQ multiplex PCR, the TCRdb table keeps only in-frame clones and is missing some. This table has more than 95,000 clones, roughly 90% appearing once. Source material: peripheral blood. The receptors originated from a man in his fifties with acute or convalescent COVID-19. Both conserved end residues are trimmed from each CDR3.

V gene	CDR3 length	J gene	CDR3 protein
TRBV5-4	16	TRBJ2-7	ASSQDRGGYAWAYEQY
TRBV14	15	TRBJ2-2	ASSVNRDRGFHGELF
TRBV6-6	9	TRBJ1-5	ASSSGQPQH
TRBV3-1/TRBV3-2	12	TRBJ1-2	ASSQDEGRYGYT
TRBV19	13	TRBJ1-5	ASSIAGVYNQPQH
TRBV19	12	TRBJ2-1	ASSIRDRGDEQF
TRBV4-1	14	TRBJ1-3	ASSLRSEGSGNTIY
TRBV30	14	TRBJ1-5	AWSALTANSNQPQH
TRBV6-4	13	TRBJ1-2	ASSAGTGGFYGYT
TRBV11-2	13	TRBJ1-4	ASSFRGFTNEKLF
TRBV6-5	12	TRBJ2-1	ASRGGEDYNEQF
TRBV9	16	TRBJ2-2	ASSTSRSGGRGTGELF
TRBV5-1	13	TRBJ2-3	ASSLRGTNTDTQY
TRBV27	11	TRBJ2-7	ASSWSGAGEQY
TRBV3-1/TRBV3-2	11	TRBJ1-1	ASSQSGGTEAF
TRBV30	11	TRBJ2-1	ACTALASNEQF
TRBV7-6	12	TRBJ2-7	ASSLRQGRYEQY
TRBV4-1	13	TRBJ1-2	ASSEGQGTAYGYT
TRBV12-3/TRBV12-4	11	TRBJ1-5	ASTVLGDQPQH
TRBV24-1	11	TRBJ2-1	ATRLAGNDEQF
TRBV2	15	TRBJ2-6	ASRTGTGNSGANVLT
TRBV6-5	11	TRBJ2-7	ASSPTGSREQY
TRBV5-1	17	TRBJ2-4	ASSLLDSTGVGTKNIQY
TRBV30	14	TRBJ2-7	AWSVPLAGLSYEQY
TRBV13	10	TRBJ2-7	ASSQGNYEQY
TRBV14	15	TRBJ2-7	ASSPPGLAESTYEQY
TRBV2	10	TRBJ2-7	ASSPSSYEQY
TRBV19	14	TRBJ1-3	ASSTRTGKAGNTIY
TRBV5-4	15	TRBJ2-5	ASSLGEGSGWAETQY
TRBV6-1	13	TRBJ2-5	ASSEGASAQETQY
TRBV9	14	TRBJ2-3	ASSVEGVAGTDTQY
TRBV9	11	TRBJ1-5	ASSPHGGQPQH
TRBV2	13	TRBJ1-6	ASSGRDRGRSPLH
TRBV19	13	TRBJ1-2	ASSTTWDRGDGYT
TRBV14	12	TRBJ1-1	ASSRGGWNTEAF
TRBV5-1	14	TRBJ1-2	ASSLGPGRANYGYT
TRBV19	11	TRBJ1-4	ATTPRGEEKLF
TRBV6-2/TRBV6-3	9	TRBJ1-1	ASSDRSMAF
TRBV7-9	12	TRBJ1-1	ASSLGGDNTEAF
TRBV19	16	TRBJ2-3	ASTGLAGGPRGTDTQY
TRBV6-5	13	TRBJ2-5	ASSDSQGKQETQY
TRBV6-1	15	TRBJ1-6	ASSETWGGINNSPLH
TRBV19	11	TRBJ2-7	ASSVGLVGEQY